These T cell receptor beta chains were read from a single sample in a study of graft-versus-host responses after intestinal transplantation. Their cognate antigens are unknown. Repertoires were generated with immunoSEQ multiplex PCR, while TCRdb's copy carries only in-frame clones and drops some. Altogether 100,000 to 120,000 clones are present, around 95% being singletons, with the ten largest covering around 0.49%. The material sequenced was unstimulated CD8+ T cells sorted from spleen or lymph node cells, taken before intestinal transplant. The origin of the receptors is a human donor who received an intestinal transplant. Both conserved end residues are part of each CDR3. The D gene is left open where the match is weak. A clone size is listed for some rows: how often the clone was seen (once, few, many), or a class if it is expanded.

cdr3_aa cdr3_nt v_call clone_size d_call j_call
CASSPGGLLNEQFF TGTGCCAGTAGTCCAGGGGGCCTACTGAATGAGCAGTTCTTC TRBV19 - TRBD1 TRBJ2-1
CASSYFKGPYEQYF TGTGCCAGCAGTTACTTTAAGGGTCCCTACGAGCAGTACTTC TRBV6-6 - - TRBJ2-7
CASSLISSGANVLTF TGTGCCAGCAGCTTAATAAGCTCTGGGGCCAACGTCCTGACTTTC TRBV7-3 - - TRBJ2-6
CASSPLGSKSNQPQHF TGTGCCAGCAGCCCGTTGGGCAGTAAAAGCAATCAGCCCCAGCATTTT TRBV28 - - TRBJ1-5
CASSIGSGHTEAFF TGTGCCAGTAGTATTGGGTCAGGCCACACTGAAGCTTTCTTT TRBV19 - - TRBJ1-1
CASSINLDPNNEQFF TGTGCCAGCAGCATAAACCTGGACCCAAACAATGAGCAGTTCTTC TRBV9 - - TRBJ2-1
CASLPPVAGEQFF TGTGCTAGTCTCCCCCCCGTGGCTGGTGAGCAGTTCTTC TRBV12-5 - - TRBJ2-1
CASSLGRGSNIQYF TGTGCCAGCAGTTTGGGCAGGGGGTCGAACATTCAGTACTTC TRBV27 - TRBD1 TRBJ2-4
CASSILAGDFNEQFF TGTGCCAGTAGTATACTAGCGGGAGACTTTAATGAGCAGTTCTTC TRBV19 - TRBD2 TRBJ2-1
CASSNGRGLYTIYF TGTGCCAGTAGTAACGGCAGAGGTTTGTACACCATATATTTT TRBV19 - - TRBJ1-3
CASSLWIGSYEQYF TGTGCCAGCAGCCTGTGGATAGGCTCCTACGAGCAGTACTTC TRBV5-6 - - TRBJ2-7
CASSLFGLGAGELFF TGTGCCAGCAGTTTATTCGGGTTAGGGGCCGGGGAGCTGTTTTTT TRBV28 - - TRBJ2-2
CASSPTGSGFYEQYF TGTGCCAGCAGCCCGACAGGGTCGGGTTTCTACGAGCAGTACTTC TRBV7-9 few TRBD1 TRBJ2-7
CASSLGSTDTEAFF TGTGCCAGCAGCTTGGGGTCCACGGACACTGAAGCTTTCTTT TRBV5-8 once - TRBJ1-1
CATSRGGGGNEQYF TGTGCCACCAGCAGAGGAGGGGGGGGAAACGAGCAGTACTTC TRBV15 - - TRBJ2-7
CASSLRTGVAETQYF TGTGCCAGCAGTCTCAGAACTGGAGTCGCGGAGACCCAGTACTTC TRBV27 - - TRBJ2-5
CASSWTSVYNEQFF TGTGCCAGCAGTTGGACTAGCGTATACAATGAGCAGTTCTTC TRBV6-1 - TRBD2 TRBJ2-1
CASSLGPIKEQFF TGTGCCAGCAGCTTGGGACCTATCAAAGAGCAGTTCTTC TRBV5-4 - - TRBJ2-1
CATSREGPWGGYTF TGTGCCACCAGCAGAGAGGGGCCGTGGGGTGGCTACACCTTC TRBV15 - - TRBJ1-2
CASSLDNREQYF TGTGCCAGCAGCTTAGATAACCGAGAGCAGTACTTC TRBV11-2 - - TRBJ2-7
CASSRGGAGSYEQYF TGTGCCAGCTCCAGGGGTGGTGCGGGCTCCTACGAGCAGTACTTC TRBV6-5 - - TRBJ2-7
CASERNPGRSYEQYF TGTGCCAGCGAGCGGAACCCAGGGAGGTCCTACGAGCAGTACTTC TRBV7-9 - - TRBJ2-7
CASSQGTGYEQYF TGCGCCAGCAGCCAAGGGACAGGCTACGAGCAGTACTTC TRBV4-1 - TRBD1 TRBJ2-7
CASSVEWASGYNEQFF TGTGCCAGCAGCGTAGAATGGGCTAGCGGATACAATGAGCAGTTCTTC TRBV9 - TRBD2 TRBJ2-1
CSVARGMADDWVFF TGCAGCGTCGCCCGCGGGATGGCGGATGATTGGGTGTTCTTC TRBV29-1 - - TRBJ2-1
CASSEYGTSGKSDTQYF TGTGCCAGCAGCGAATATGGGACTAGCGGGAAGTCTGATACGCAGTATTTT TRBV11-2 - TRBD2 TRBJ2-3
CASSEQGAISDTQYF TGTGCCAGCAGCGAACAGGGGGCAATTTCAGATACGCAGTATTTT TRBV9 - TRBD1 TRBJ2-3
CASSLSPNSGTEAFF TGTGCCAGCAGCTTGAGTCCCAACTCTGGGACTGAAGCTTTCTTT TRBV5-5 - - TRBJ1-1
CASSLGGQGGAYEQYF TGTGCCAGCAGCTTAGGGGGACAGGGGGGGGCCTACGAGCAGTACTTC TRBV7-8 - TRBD1 TRBJ2-7
CASSLKLSGPLDTQYF TGTGCCAGCAGCTTAAAACTAAGCGGACCTTTGGATACGCAGTATTTT TRBV11-1 - - TRBJ2-3
CASSPGTGPTNEKLFF TGTGCCAGCAGCCCTGGGACAGGCCCAACTAATGAAAAACTGTTTTTT TRBV27 - TRBD1 TRBJ1-4